These T cell receptor beta chains were read from a single sample in a study of CD8+ T cells in alopecia areata. Produced via immunoSEQ multiplex PCR; TCRdb's table is partial and in-frame only. The sample includes 80,000 to 95,000 clones, 44% of them seen just once. Material: CD8+ T cells sorted from blood, obtained at week 24, from a patient treated with tofacitinib. The receptors were gathered from a human donor with alopecia areata. CDR3s include the opening cysteine and the closing phenylalanine or tryptophan. The D gene is left open where the match is weak. Expanded clones are given a class, and other clones once, few, many or no size at all.

size,V,J,D,DNA,CDR3
few,TRBV14,TRBJ2-7,NA,TGTGCCAGCAGCCAAGATTGGCCTACCTACGAGCAGTACTTC,CASSQDWPTYEQYF
NA,TRBV15,TRBJ1-6,NA,TGTGCCACCAGCGGACATCTCAATTCACCCCTCCACTTT,CATSGHLNSPLHF
NA,TRBV7-9,TRBJ2-5,NA,TGTGCCAGCAGCCCGCTCCCGGGCCACCAAGAGACCCAGTACTTC,CASSPLPGHQETQYF
NA,TRBV30,TRBJ2-7,NA,TGTGCCTGGAGTGTACTAAGCAACTACGAGCAGTACTTC,CAWSVLSNYEQYF
NA,TRBV13,TRBJ2-2,NA,TGTGCCGGGAAACAGGGAATGAACACCGGGGAGCTGTTTTTT,CAGKQGMNTGELFF
NA,TRBV4-1,TRBJ2-7,NA,TGCGCCAGCAGCCAAGATCTGGCGGGTCTACTCTACGAGCAGTACTTC,CASSQDLAGLLYEQYF
NA,TRBV27,TRBJ2-7,TRBD2,TGTGCCAGCAGTTTATCCCCGACTAGCGGGTCCTACGAGCAGTACTTC,CASSLSPTSGSYEQYF
many,TRBV2,TRBJ1-1,NA,TGTGCCGGTTTTCAAGTCGAGGCTTTCTTT,CAGFQVEAFF
few,TRBV7-9,TRBJ2-1,TRBD1,TGTGCCAGCAGTCCCCGGCTCCGGGACAGGGGATACAATGAGCAGTTCTTC,CASSPRLRDRGYNEQFF
few,TRBV4-1,TRBJ2-3,NA,TGCGCCAGCAGCCTGGGGAGCGGGAGCACAGATACGCAGTATTTT,CASSLGSGSTDTQYF
NA,TRBV7-9,TRBJ2-2,TRBD1,TGTGCCAGCAGCTCAGGGGGCGTTGGCACCGGGGAGCTGTTTTTT,CASSSGGVGTGELFF
NA,TRBV7-3,TRBJ2-7,NA,TGTGCCAGCAGCTTAGGCAGATCCTACGAGCAGTACTTC,CASSLGRSYEQYF
NA,TRBV6-5,TRBJ1-1,NA,TGTGCCAGCAGTGATGGATGGGAAGCTTTCTTT,CASSDGWEAFF
NA,TRBV27,TRBJ1-2,NA,TGTGCCAGCAGTTTACAGATAGCGGATGGCTACACCTTC,CASSLQIADGYTF
few,TRBV7-2,TRBJ2-3,TRBD2,TGTGCCAGCAGCGCTTCGACGGGACTACTCACAGATACGCAGTATTTT,CASSASTGLLTDTQYF
NA,TRBV15,TRBJ2-5,TRBD1,TGTGCCACCAGCAGAGATCGGACAGGGCCGCAAGAGACCCAGTACTTC,CATSRDRTGPQETQYF
NA,TRBV7-2,TRBJ2-1,NA,TGTGCCAGCAGCGTTGGTAGCGGCAATGAGCAGTTCTTC,CASSVGSGNEQFF
NA,TRBV9,TRBJ2-7,TRBD1,TGTGCCAGCAGCCCGGGACAGGGTGGGGCCGAGCAGTACTTC,CASSPGQGGAEQYF
NA,TRBV15,TRBJ1-5,TRBD1,TGTGCCACCAGCAGGGACAGGGGCGTCAATCAGCCCCAGCATTTT,CATSRDRGVNQPQHF
few,TRBV7-9,TRBJ2-2,TRBD2,TGTGCCAGCAGCTTATTACAGCGGGAGCGGTACACCGGGGAGCTGTTTTTT,CASSLLQRERYTGELFF
few,TRBV25-1,TRBJ2-1,NA,TGTGCCAGCAGTTACACACGGGAAGGCAATGAGCAGTTCTTC,CASSYTREGNEQFF
NA,TRBV13,TRBJ2-3,NA,TGTGCCAGCAGCTTGGGTCGGGGTGGGTATACGCAGTATTTT,CASSLGRGGYTQYF
NA,TRBV19,TRBJ2-1,TRBD2,TGTGCCAGTAGTACCACTAGCGGCCTTTGGGAGCAGTTCTTC,CASSTTSGLWEQFF
NA,TRBV5-1,TRBJ2-7,NA,TGCGCCAGCAGCTTGGCCCGGTCTACCGAGCAGTACTTC,CASSLARSTEQYF
NA,TRBV19,TRBJ2-6,NA,TGTGCCAGTAGTATTCTGAGCTCTGGGGCCAACGTCCTGACTTTC,CASSILSSGANVLTF
few,TRBV14,TRBJ2-4,TRBD2,TGTGCCAGCAGCCCGCGGACTAGCGGGGACGCCTGGATCAAAAACATTCAGTACTTC,CASSPRTSGDAWIKNIQYF
NA,TRBV19,TRBJ2-1,NA,TGTGCCAGTAGTATCGTTAGCTCCTACAATGAGCAGTTCTTC,CASSIVSSYNEQFF
few,TRBV10-3,TRBJ2-1,NA,TGTGCCATCAGTGTACTAGCAGGGAGAAAGTACAATGAGCAGTTCTTC,CAISVLAGRKYNEQFF
NA,TRBV27,TRBJ2-3,NA,TGTGCCAGCAGTTTATATACGGGTCCCACAGATACGCAGTATTTT,CASSLYTGPTDTQYF
NA,TRBV27,TRBJ2-7,TRBD1,TGTGCCAGCAGTTGGGGGCAGGGGGTCTACGAGCAGTACTTC,CASSWGQGVYEQYF
NA,TRBV2,TRBJ2-7,NA,TGTGCCAGCAGTGAAGCAGGACCATTTAATTCCTACGAGCAGTACTTC,CASSEAGPFNSYEQYF
many,TRBV7-3,TRBJ2-5,NA,TGTGCCAGCAGCTTAACAGGAAAAGAGACCCAGTACTTC,CASSLTGKETQYF
NA,TRBV4-1,TRBJ2-2,NA,TGCGCCAGCAGCCCCAAACGACTAGAGGGCGGGGAGCTGTTTTTT,CASSPKRLEGGELFF
NA,TRBV27,TRBJ1-1,NA,TGTGCCAGCAGTTTCGGGGGAAACACTGAAGCTTTCTTT,CASSFGGNTEAFF
NA,TRBV19,TRBJ2-1,NA,TGTGCCAGTATTAAGAGCAATGAGCAGTTCTTC,CASIKSNEQFF
NA,TRBV7-8,TRBJ1-1,NA,TGTGCCAGCAGCCCTTTAAGGATGAACACTGAAGCTTTCTTT,CASSPLRMNTEAFF
NA,TRBV11-3,TRBJ2-7,TRBD2,TGTGCCAGCAGCCCGGGACTAGCGGGAGAAAAGACGTGGGAGCAGTACTTC,CASSPGLAGEKTWEQYF
NA,TRBV29-1,TRBJ2-3,NA,TGCAGCGTTGTAGGGGGCACAGATACGCAGTATTTT,CSVVGGTDTQYF
NA,TRBV29-1,TRBJ2-1,NA,TGCAGCGTTCGGGCTAGCGAGGATTACAATGAGCAGTTCTTC,CSVRASEDYNEQFF
NA,TRBV20-1,TRBJ1-2,NA,TGCAGTGCTAACAGGGTGAATGGCTACACCTTC,CSANRVNGYTF
NA,TRBV4-1,TRBJ1-3,NA,TGCGCCAGCAGCCAAGAAGGAGGGCGCTCTGGAAACACCATATATTTT,CASSQEGGRSGNTIYF
NA,TRBV5-4,TRBJ2-7,TRBD1,TGTGCCAGCAGCCGGGACAGGTCGTACGAGCAGTACTTC,CASSRDRSYEQYF
NA,TRBV18,TRBJ2-3,TRBD1,TGTGCCAGCTCACCGAGGGACAGGGTGGATACGCAGTATTTT,CASSPRDRVDTQYF